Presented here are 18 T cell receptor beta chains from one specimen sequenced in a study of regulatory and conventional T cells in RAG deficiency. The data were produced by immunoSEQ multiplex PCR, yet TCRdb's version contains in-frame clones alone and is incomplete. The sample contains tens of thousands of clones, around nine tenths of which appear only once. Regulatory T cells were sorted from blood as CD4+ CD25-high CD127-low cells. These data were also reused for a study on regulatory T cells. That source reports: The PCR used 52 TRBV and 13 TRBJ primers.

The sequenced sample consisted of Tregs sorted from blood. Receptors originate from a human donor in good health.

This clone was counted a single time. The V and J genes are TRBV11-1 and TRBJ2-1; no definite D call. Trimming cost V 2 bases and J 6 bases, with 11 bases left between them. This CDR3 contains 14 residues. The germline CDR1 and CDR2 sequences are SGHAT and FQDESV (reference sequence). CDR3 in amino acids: CASSLYGQLNEQFF. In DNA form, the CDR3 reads TGTGCCAGCAGCTTATATGGGCAGCTCAATGAGCAGTTCTTC.

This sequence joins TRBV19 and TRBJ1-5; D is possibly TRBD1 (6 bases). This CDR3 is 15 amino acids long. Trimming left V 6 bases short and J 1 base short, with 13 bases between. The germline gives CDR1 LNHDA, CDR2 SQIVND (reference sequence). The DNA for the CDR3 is TGTGCCAGTAGGATACAGGGCAGGAGCAATCAGCCCCAGCATTTT. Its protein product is CASRIQGRSNQPQHF.

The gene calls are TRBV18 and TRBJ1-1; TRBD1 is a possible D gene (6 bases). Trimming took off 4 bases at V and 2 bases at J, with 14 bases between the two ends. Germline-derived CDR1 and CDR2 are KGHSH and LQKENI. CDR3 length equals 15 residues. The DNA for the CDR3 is TGTGCCAGCTCACTTCTTGGACAGTTAAACACTGAAGCTTTCTTT. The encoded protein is CASSLLGQLNTEAFF.

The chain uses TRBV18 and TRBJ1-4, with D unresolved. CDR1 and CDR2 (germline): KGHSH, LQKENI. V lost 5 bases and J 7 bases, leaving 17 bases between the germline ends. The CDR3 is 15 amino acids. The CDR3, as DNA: TGTGCCAGCTCAGCCGACTTTAATGTCGGTGAAAAACTGTTTTTT. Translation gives CASSADFNVGEKLFF.

The CDR3 nucleotides read TGTGCCAGCTCTCGACTAGGGGGGCCTAATGAAAAACTGTTTTTT. It is translated as CASSRLGGPNEKLFF. The rearrangement uses TRBV18 and TRBJ1-4, with TRBD1 as a possible D gene (6 bases). CDR1 and CDR2 from the germline V gene are KGHSH and LQKENI. V was cut by 6 bases and J by 3 bases, with 14 bases left in between. The CDR3 covers 15 residues.

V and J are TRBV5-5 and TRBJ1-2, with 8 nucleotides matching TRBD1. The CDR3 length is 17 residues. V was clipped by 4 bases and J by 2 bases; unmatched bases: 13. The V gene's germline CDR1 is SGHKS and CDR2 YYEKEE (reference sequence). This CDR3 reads CASSRYITGGSNYGYTF. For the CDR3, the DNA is TGTGCCAGCAGCAGGTACATCACAGGGGGTAGCAACTATGGCTACACCTTC.

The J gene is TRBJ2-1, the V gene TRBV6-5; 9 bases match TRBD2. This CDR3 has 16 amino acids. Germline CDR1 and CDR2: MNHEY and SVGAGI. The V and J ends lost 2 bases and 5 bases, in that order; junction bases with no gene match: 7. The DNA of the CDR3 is TGTGCCAGCAGTTACGTGCCAGCGGGGGGTAACAATGAGCAGTTCTTC. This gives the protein CASSYVPAGGNNEQFF.

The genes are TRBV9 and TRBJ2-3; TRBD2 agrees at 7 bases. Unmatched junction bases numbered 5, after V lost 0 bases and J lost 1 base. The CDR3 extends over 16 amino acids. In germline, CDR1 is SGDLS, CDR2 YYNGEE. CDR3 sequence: CASSVAEGRGTDTQYF. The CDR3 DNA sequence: TGTGCCAGCAGCGTAGCTGAGGGGAGGGGCACAGATACGCAGTATTTT.

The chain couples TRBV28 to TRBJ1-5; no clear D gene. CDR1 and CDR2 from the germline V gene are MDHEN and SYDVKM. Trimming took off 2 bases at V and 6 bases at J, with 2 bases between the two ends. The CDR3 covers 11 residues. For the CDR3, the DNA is TGTGCCAGCAGTTTAGGTCAGCCCCAGCATTTT. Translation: CASSLGQPQHF.

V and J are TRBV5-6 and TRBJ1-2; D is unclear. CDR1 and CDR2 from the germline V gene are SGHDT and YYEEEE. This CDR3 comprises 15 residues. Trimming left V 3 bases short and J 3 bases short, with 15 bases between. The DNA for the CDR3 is TGTGCCAGCAGCTGGAACCTACTTCTCGACTATGGCTACACCTTC. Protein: CASSWNLLLDYGYTF.

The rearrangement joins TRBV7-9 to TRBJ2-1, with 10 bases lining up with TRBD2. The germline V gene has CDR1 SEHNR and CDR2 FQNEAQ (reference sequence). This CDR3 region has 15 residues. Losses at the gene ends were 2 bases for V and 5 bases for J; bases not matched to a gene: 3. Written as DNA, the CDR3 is TGTGCCAGCAGCTTACTAGCGGGGGTAAACAATGAGCAGTTCTTC. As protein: CASSLLAGVNNEQFF.

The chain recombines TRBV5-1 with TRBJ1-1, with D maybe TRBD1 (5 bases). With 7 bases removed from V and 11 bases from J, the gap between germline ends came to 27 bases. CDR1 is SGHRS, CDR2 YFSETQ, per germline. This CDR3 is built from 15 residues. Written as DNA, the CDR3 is TGCGCCAGCGGACGAGGGCCCCAGACACAGGAGCGGGCTTTCTTT. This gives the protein CASGRGPQTQERAFF.

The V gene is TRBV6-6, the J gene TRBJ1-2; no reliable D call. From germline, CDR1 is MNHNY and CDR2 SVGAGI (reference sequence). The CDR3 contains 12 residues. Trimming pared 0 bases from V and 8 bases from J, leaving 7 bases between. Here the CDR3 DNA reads TGTGCCAGCAGTTACTCGAGAGGAGGCTACACCTTC. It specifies CASSYSRGGYTF.

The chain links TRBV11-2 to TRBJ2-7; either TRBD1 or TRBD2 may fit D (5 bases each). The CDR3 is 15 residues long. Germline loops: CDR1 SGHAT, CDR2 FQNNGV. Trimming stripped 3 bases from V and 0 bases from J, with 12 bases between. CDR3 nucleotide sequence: TGTGCCAGCAGCTTCGACTGGGGGATCTCCTACGAGCAGTACTTC. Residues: CASSFDWGISYEQYF.

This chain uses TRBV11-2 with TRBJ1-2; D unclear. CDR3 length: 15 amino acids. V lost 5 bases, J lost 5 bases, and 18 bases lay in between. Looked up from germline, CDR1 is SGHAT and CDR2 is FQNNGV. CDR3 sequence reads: CASSPAVAWGYGYTF. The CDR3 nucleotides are TGTGCCAGCAGCCCAGCAGTGGCATGGGGTTATGGCTACACCTTC.

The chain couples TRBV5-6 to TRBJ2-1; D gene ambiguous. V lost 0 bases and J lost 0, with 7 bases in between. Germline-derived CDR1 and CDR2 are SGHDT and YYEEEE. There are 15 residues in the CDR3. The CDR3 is CASSLGLLSYNEQFF. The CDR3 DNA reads TGTGCCAGCAGCTTGGGTCTTCTCTCCTACAATGAGCAGTTCTTC. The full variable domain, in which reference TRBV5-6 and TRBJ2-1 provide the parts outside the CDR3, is DAGVTQSPTHLIKTRGQQVTLRCSPKSGHDTVSWYQQALGQGPQFIFQYYEEEERQRGNFPDRFSGHQFPNYSSELNVNALLLGDSALYLCASSLGLLSYNEQFFGPGTRLTVL.

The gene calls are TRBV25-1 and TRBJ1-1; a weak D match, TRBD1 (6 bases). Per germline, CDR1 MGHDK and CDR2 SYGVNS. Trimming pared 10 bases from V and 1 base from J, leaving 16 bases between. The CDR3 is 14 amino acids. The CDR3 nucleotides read TGTGCCACATCTAGGGAGGGGGGGAACACTGAAGCTTTCTTT. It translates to CATSREGGNTEAFF.

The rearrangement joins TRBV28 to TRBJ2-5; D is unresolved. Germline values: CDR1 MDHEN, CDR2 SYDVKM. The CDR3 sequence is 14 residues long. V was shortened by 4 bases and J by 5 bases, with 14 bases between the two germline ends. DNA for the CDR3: TGTGCCAGCAGTTATGCCGGTATTGCGGAGACCCAGTACTTC. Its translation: CASSYAGIAETQYF. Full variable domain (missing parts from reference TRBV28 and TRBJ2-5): DVKVTQSSRYLVKRTGEKVFLECVQDMDHENMFWYRQDPGLGLRLIYFSYDVKMKEKGDIPEGYSVSREKKERFSLILESASTNQTSMYLCASSYAGIAETQYFGPGTRLLVL.